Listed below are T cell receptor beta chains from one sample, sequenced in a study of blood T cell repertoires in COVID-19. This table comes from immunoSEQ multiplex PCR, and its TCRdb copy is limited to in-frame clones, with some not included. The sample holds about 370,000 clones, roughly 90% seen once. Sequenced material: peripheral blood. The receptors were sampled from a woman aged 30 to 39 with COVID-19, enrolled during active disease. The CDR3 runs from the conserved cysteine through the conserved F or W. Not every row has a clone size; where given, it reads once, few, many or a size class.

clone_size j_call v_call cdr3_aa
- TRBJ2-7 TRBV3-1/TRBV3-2 CASSQDRLAAYEQYF
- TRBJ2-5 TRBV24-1 CATSDPQGGETQYF
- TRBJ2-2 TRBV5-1 CASSFAGANTGELFF
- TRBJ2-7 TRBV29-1 CSVDAGNYEQYF
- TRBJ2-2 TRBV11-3 CASSRGLAGGPWTGELFF
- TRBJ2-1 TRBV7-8 CASSLVPGGGEQFF
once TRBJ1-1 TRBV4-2 CASSQDYTGATEAFF
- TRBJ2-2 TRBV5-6 CASRIGAPGGPGELFF
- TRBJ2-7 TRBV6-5 CASSYSNDVLRGQYF
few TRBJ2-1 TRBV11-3 CASSRSTGEQFF
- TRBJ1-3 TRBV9 CASSVGGSGAGNTIYF
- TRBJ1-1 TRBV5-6 CASSLGTGALNTEAFF
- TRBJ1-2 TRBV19 CASREGQDNYGYTF
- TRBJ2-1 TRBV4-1 CASSQDVRAGPSNEQFF
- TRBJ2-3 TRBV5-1 CASSFDFDTQYF
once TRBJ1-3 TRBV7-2 CASSLEANTIYF
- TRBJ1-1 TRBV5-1 CASSAVLGNREAFF
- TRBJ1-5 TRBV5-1 CASSLGTDNQPQHF
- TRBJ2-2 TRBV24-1 CATSGVDKRGIGELFF
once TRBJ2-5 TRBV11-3 CASSLETEETQYF
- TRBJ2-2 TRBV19 CASSPRTGNTGELFF